This T cell receptor beta chain was identified in a study of blood T cell repertoires in COVID-19. The V gene lost 0 bases and the J gene lost 12 bases, with 13 bases spanning the gap. This CDR3 has 13 amino acids. Germline V gives CDR1 LGHNA, CDR2 YNFKEQ. Clones were read by immunoSEQ multiplex PCR, and TCRdb kept only the in-frame ones, dropping some. The sample shows about 210,000 clones, approximately 86% of them seen only once. This clone was found once. The sequenced sample consisted of PBMCs or T cells enriched from blood (not recorded which). The chain combines TRBV4-2 with TRBJ2-3; tentative D call: TRBD2 (5 bases). The TCR was taken from a man between 18 and 35 years old with acute COVID-19. CDR3 in DNA: TGTGCCAGCAGCCAAGATAGGGCTAGCTTACAGTATTTT. Protein sequence: CASSQDRASLQYF.